The present entry profiles one T cell receptor beta chain with its context. This table comes from immunoSEQ multiplex PCR, and its TCRdb copy is limited to in-frame clones, with some not included. Of hundreds of thousands of clones in the sample, more than 85% were seen once. The sample belongs to a study of blood T cell repertoires in COVID-19. Overall study: Researchers got acute and convalescent COVID-19 samples from the United States, Italy and Spain.

CDR1 is SGHRS and CDR2 is YFSETQ in the germline V gene. Unmatched junction bases numbered 8, after V lost 2 bases and J lost 2 bases. CDR3 size: 17 residues. The chain recombines TRBV5-1 with TRBJ2-7; 12 bases line up with TRBD2. Material: peripheral blood. The sequence was collected from a man aged 40-55 years with acute or convalescent COVID-19. Written as DNA, the CDR3 is TGCGCCAGCAGCTTCCTAACTAGCGGGGGGAGTACCTACGAGCAGTACTTC. Amino acid sequence: CASSFLTSGGSTYEQYF.